These 17 T cell receptor beta chains share one sample of origin, sequenced in a study of T-cell reconstitution after alpha-beta-depleted transplantation in children (dated by TCRdb to the mid-2010s). Receptors were amplified or captured by PCR. The instrument given in TCRdb is Illumina HiSeq 2500. TCR libraries were prepared with molecular barcoding, using unique molecular identifiers to normalize TCRbeta repertoire quantification. Using fastp at Q25 and MiXCR, TCRdb reprocessed the public reads and kept productive beta chains. Every entry covers one CDR3 protein and lists the most common genes and DNA from its rows. Across this sample there are around 600,000 distinct CDR3 sequences, with approximately 22% seen only once. Of the sample, over 12% is held by the ten largest clones. The sample's treatment or condition label, in plain terms: allogeneic hematopoietic cell transplantation with graft depleted of TCRalphabeta T cells and CD19 B cells.

The specimen was PBMCs, mostly from graft donor cells, collected 360 days after TCRalphabeta/CD19-depleted stem cell transplant. The receptors here all came from a boy in the first two years of life who had a stem cell transplant for acute myeloid leukemia, so the T cells may come from the graft donor.

The chain employs TRBV20-1 and TRBJ2-7, with TRBD2 matching 9 bases. The CDR3 has 15 amino acids. Germline V gives CDR1 DFQATT, CDR2 SNEGSKA (reference sequence). Unmatched junction bases numbered 11, after V lost 1 base and J lost 7 bases. The CDR3 region has the DNA TGCAGTGCTAGAGCCGGGACAGCGGGGGGTATGGAGCAGTACTTC. Amino acids: CSARAGTAGGMEQYF.

There are a few counts of this clonotype. The chain employs TRBV2 and TRBJ2-2; D may be TRBD2 (6 bases). The germline CDR1 and CDR2 sequences are SNHLY and FYNNEI. CDR3 length: 16 residues. The V end was cut by 7 bases, the J end by 2 bases, with 17 bases between. CDR3 sequence reads: CASKGGGQVNTGELFF. DNA for the CDR3: TGTGCCAGCAAGGGAGGCGGCCAGGTCAACACCGGGGAGCTGTTTTTT.

In its sample, this clonotype was seen many times. The chain recombines TRBV20-1 with TRBJ2-1; D remains ambiguous. CDR1 and CDR2 (germline): DFQATT, SNEGSKA (reference sequence). V shed 0 bases and J shed 6 bases, with 15 bases lying between them. This CDR3 has 15 residues. The CDR3 loop reads CSARDGSGFFNEQFF. The CDR3 region has the DNA TGCAGTGCTAGAGATGGGTCCGGTTTCTTCAATGAGCAGTTCTTC.

This clonotype showed up many times. The V and J genes are TRBV20-1 and TRBJ2-1; 10 nucleotides line up with TRBD2. The CDR3 runs to 16 residues. Germline loops: CDR1 DFQATT, CDR2 SNEGSKA (reference sequence). V shed 2 bases, J shed 9 bases, and the junction held 13 bases outside the gene matches. The CDR3 region is CSARPTLAGGWGEQFF. The CDR3 nucleotides are TGCAGTGCTAGACCAACCTTAGCGGGGGGTTGGGGTGAGCAGTTCTTC.

This clonotype occurred once. The CDR3 bases are TGTGCCAGCAGCCCGGGACAGGGCACATTCTACGAGCAGTACTTC. It encodes CASSPGQGTFYEQYF. The rearrangement uses TRBV4-2 and TRBJ2-7; 9 bases are a match to TRBD1. Germline assignment: CDR1 LGHNA and CDR2 YNFKEQ. CDR3 length: 15 residues. The J segment lost 3 bases and the V segment lost 4 bases, leaving 7 bases of the junction unmatched.

The chain is built from TRBV10-3 and TRBJ2-6; TRBD2 matches at 9 bases. CDR1 and CDR2 from the germline V gene are ENHRY and SYGVKD. This CDR3 is built from 19 residues. Germline trimming cut 4 bases from V and 0 bases from J; bases unmatched to any gene: 10. In nucleotides, the CDR3 is TGTGCCATCAGTGGTAGGCTAGCGGGGCTCAGCTCTGGGGCCAACGTCCTGACTTTC. The encoded protein is CAISGRLAGLSSGANVLTF.

This clonotype has a handful of counts. V usage is TRBV18 and J usage is TRBJ2-7; 8 nucleotides align to TRBD1. Looked up from germline, CDR1 is KGHSH and CDR2 is LQKENI. This CDR3 spans 15 amino acids. Unmatched junction bases numbered 8, after V lost 5 bases and J lost 2 bases. The CDR3 DNA reads as TGTGCCAGCTCATTCCGGACAGGGAACCCCTACGAGCAGTACTTC. Amino acid sequence: CASSFRTGNPYEQYF.

The genes are TRBV6-1 and TRBJ1-1, with D perhaps TRBD1 (6 bases). CDR3 size: 19 residues. The V gene's germline CDR1 is MNHNS and CDR2 SASEGT. Trimming left V 5 bases short and J 0 bases short, with 25 bases between. The CDR3 loop reads CASSLPGGQVKPMNTEAFF. The CDR3 DNA is TGTGCCAGCAGTCTTCCTGGGGGGCAGGTTAAACCTATGAACACTGAAGCTTTCTTT.

This clonotype was counted ten times or more. The chain links TRBV6-5 to TRBJ2-7; 7 bases fit TRBD1. Germline CDR1 reads MNHEY; CDR2 reads SVGAGI. Trimming took 6 bases from V and 2 from J; bases not matched to a gene: 4. The CDR3 sequence is 13 residues long. The DNA of the CDR3 is TGTGCCAGCAGCGGGACAGCTACCTACGAGCAGTACTTC. Translated: CASSGTATYEQYF.

This chain's CDR3 is CASSQLLTLDTQYF. The DNA for the CDR3 is TGTGCCAGCAGCCAACTCCTGACACTAGATACGCAGTATTTT. The V and J genes are TRBV11-2 and TRBJ2-3; no clear D gene. The CDR3 totals 14 residues. Trimming stripped 5 bases from V and 5 bases from J, with 14 bases between. CDR1 SGHAT and CDR2 FQNNGV come from the germline V gene.

V gene TRBV29-1 combines with J gene TRBJ1-2; no firm D call. The germline gives CDR1 SQVTM, CDR2 ANQGSEA. The CDR3 consists of 11 residues. Trimming took off 8 bases at V and 6 bases at J, with 13 bases between the two ends. This chain's CDR3 is CSYRAGNGYTF. CDR3 nucleotides: TGCAGCTACAGAGCGGGCAATGGCTACACCTTC.

This clonotype showed up just a few times. The CDR3 loop is CASSVDHQTSGISFESFYTGELFF. The CDR3, as DNA: TGTGCCAGCAGCGTAGACCACCAGACTAGCGGGATTAGTTTTGAGAGTTTCTACACCGGGGAGCTGTTTTTT. V gene TRBV9 combines with J gene TRBJ2-2, with 11 nucleotides matching TRBD2. The J segment lost 3 bases and the V segment lost 0 bases, leaving 25 bases of the junction unmatched. The germline gives CDR1 SGDLS, CDR2 YYNGEE. The CDR3 runs to 24 residues.

V and J are TRBV3-1 and TRBJ1-2; no clear D gene. The CDR3 is 15 amino acids. Germline V lookup: CDR1 LGHDT, CDR2 YNNKEL (reference sequence). The V gene lost 4 bases and the J gene lost 3 bases, with 15 bases spanning the gap. The DNA for the CDR3 is TGTGCCAGCAGCCGGGCGTTTGAGGGAGACTATGGCTACACCTTC. This codes for CASSRAFEGDYGYTF.

V gene TRBV20-1 combines with J gene TRBJ1-6; a possible D gene is TRBD1 (6 bases). V was shortened by 4 bases and J by 10 bases, with 11 bases between the two germline ends. CDR1 and CDR2 (germline): DFQATT, SNEGSKA (reference sequence). This CDR3 is built from 12 residues. CDR3: CSATDRNSPLHF. As DNA, the CDR3 is TGCAGTGCTACCGACAGGAACTCACCCCTCCACTTT.

The chain has TRBV6-5 and TRBJ2-7; D not resolved. The CDR3 covers 14 residues. With 2 bases removed from V and 2 bases from J, the gap between germline ends came to 10 bases. Germline V gene sequence: CDR1 MNHEY, CDR2 SVGAGI. The CDR3 DNA reads TGTGCCAGCAGTTACCATCTGGGGACCTACGAGCAGTACGTC. It specifies CASSYHLGTYEQYV.

This clonotype was recorded many times. The chain employs TRBV7-9 and TRBJ2-1, with 8 bases lining up with TRBD2. The junction had 2 bases not matched to a gene; V was cut back by 2 bases and J by 8 bases. Germline V gives CDR1 SEHNR, CDR2 FQNEAQ (reference sequence). CDR3 length: 13 amino acids. For the CDR3, the DNA is TGTGCCAGCAGCTTACGGCGGGGGGATGAGCAGTTCTTC. Its protein product is CASSLRRGDEQFF.

This clonotype was seen a few times. The V gene is TRBV18, the J gene TRBJ2-5, with a tentative D call TRBD1 (5 bases). Germline V gene data show CDR1 as KGHSH and CDR2 as LQKENI. Trimming shortened V by 3 bases and J by 2 bases, and 10 bases separated the two germline ends. The length of the CDR3 is 14 residues. Here the CDR3 DNA reads TGTGCCAGCTCACCCGACAGACATCAAGAGACCCAGTACTTC. This encodes CASSPDRHQETQYF.